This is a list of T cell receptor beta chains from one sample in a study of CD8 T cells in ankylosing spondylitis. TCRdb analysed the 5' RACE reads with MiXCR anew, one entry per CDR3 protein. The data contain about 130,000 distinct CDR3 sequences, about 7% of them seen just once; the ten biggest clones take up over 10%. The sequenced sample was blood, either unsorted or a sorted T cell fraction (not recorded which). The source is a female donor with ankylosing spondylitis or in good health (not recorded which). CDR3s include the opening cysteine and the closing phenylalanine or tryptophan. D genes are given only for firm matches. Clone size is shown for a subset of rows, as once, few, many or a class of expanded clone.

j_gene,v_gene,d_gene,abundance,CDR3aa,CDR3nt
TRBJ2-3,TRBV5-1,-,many,CASSLRSLGDTQYF,TGCGCCAGCAGCCTTAGGTCCCTCGGAGATACGCAGTATTTT
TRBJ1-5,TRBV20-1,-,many,CSAYRQYQPQHF,TGCAGTGCTTACCGACAGTATCAGCCCCAGCATTTT
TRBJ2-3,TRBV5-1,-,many,CASSQELDTQYF,TGCGCCAGCAGCCAGGAGCTCGATACGCAGTATTTT
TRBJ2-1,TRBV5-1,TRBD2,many,CASSLDSGGNNEQFF,TGCGCCAGCAGCTTGGATAGCGGGGGTAACAATGAGCAGTTCTTC
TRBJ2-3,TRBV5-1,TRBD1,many,CASSLEGAEDTQYF,TGCGCCAGCAGCTTGGAGGGGGCGGAGGATACGCAGTATTTT
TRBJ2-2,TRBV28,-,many,CASSLGRRNTGELFF,TGTGCCAGCAGTTTAGGACGGCGGAACACCGGGGAGCTGTTTTTT
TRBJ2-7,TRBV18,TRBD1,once,CASSLIAETGATYEQYF,TGTGCCAGCTCACTAATCGCCGAGACAGGGGCAACCTACGAGCAGTACTTC
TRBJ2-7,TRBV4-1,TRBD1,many,CASSQTVGTGAPYEQYF,TGCGCCAGCAGCCAAACAGTCGGGACAGGGGCTCCCTACGAGCAGTACTTC
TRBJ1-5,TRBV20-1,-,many,CSAPGPNFNQPQHF,TGCAGTGCCCCGGGACCCAATTTCAATCAGCCCCAGCATTTT
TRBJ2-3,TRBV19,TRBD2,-,CTTASGGADTDTQYF,TGTACCACCGCCAGCGGGGGGGCGGACACAGATACGCAGTATTTT
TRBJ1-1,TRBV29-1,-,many,CSVMGHLRPNTEAFF,TGCAGCGTTATGGGACACCTTCGCCCGAACACTGAAGCTTTCTTT
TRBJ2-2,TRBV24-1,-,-,CATSDYIGELFF,TGTGCCACCAGTGATTATATCGGGGAGCTGTTTTTT
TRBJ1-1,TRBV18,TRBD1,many,CASSRRDRGRTEAFF,TGTGCCAGCTCACGCCGGGACAGGGGAAGAACTGAAGCTTTCTTT